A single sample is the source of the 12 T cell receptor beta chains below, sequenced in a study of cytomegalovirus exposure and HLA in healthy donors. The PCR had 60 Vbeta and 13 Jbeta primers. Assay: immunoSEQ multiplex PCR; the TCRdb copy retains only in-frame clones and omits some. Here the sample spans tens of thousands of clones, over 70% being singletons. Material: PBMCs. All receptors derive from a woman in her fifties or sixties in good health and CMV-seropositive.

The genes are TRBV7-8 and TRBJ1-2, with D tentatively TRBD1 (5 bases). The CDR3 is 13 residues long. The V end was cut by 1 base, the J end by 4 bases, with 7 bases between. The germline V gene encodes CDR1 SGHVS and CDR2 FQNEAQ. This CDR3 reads CASSLETVYGYTF. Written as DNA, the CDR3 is TGTGCCAGCAGCTTAGAGACAGTCTATGGCTACACCTTC.

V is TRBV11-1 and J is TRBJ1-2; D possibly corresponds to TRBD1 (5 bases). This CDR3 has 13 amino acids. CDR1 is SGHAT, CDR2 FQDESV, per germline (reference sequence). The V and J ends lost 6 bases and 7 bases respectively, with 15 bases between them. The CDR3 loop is CASRPPGRFGYTF. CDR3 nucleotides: TGTGCCAGCAGACCACCAGGGCGCTTTGGCTACACCTTC.

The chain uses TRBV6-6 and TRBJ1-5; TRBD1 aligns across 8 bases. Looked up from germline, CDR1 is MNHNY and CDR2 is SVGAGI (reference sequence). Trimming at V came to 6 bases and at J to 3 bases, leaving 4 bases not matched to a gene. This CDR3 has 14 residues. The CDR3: CASRRTGFNQPQHF. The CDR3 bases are TGTGCCAGCAGGAGGACAGGGTTCAATCAGCCCCAGCATTTT.

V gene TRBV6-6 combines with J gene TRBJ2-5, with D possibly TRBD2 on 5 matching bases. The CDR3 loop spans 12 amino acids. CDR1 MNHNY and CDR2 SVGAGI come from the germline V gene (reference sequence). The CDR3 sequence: CVKRHPEETQYF. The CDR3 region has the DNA TGTGTTAAGCGGCATCCCGAAGAGACCCAGTACTTC.

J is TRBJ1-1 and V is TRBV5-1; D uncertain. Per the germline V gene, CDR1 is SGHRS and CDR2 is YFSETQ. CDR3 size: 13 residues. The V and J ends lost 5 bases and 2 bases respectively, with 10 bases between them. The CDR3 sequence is CASSRGPNTEAFF. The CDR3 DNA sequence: TGCGCCAGCAGTCGGGGTCCCAACACTGAAGCTTTCTTT.

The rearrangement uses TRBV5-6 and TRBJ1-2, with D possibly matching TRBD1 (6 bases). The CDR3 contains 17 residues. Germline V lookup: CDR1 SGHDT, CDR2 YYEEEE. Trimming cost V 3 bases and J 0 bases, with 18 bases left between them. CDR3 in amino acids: CASSSPHRDIANYGYTF. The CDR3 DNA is TGTGCCAGCAGCTCCCCCCACCGGGACATAGCTAACTATGGCTACACCTTC.

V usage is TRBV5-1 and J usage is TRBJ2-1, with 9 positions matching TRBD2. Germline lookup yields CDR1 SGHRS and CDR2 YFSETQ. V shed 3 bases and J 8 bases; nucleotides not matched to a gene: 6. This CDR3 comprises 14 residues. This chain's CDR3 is CASSWGTSLYEQFF. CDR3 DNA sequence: TGCGCCAGCAGCTGGGGGACTAGCCTCTATGAGCAGTTCTTC.

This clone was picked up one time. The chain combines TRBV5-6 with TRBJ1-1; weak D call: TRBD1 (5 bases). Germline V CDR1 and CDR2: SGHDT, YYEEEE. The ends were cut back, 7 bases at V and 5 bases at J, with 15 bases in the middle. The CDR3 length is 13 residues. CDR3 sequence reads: CASAGGGRTEAFF. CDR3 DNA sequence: TGTGCCAGCGCCGGTGGGGGGAGGACTGAAGCTTTCTTT.

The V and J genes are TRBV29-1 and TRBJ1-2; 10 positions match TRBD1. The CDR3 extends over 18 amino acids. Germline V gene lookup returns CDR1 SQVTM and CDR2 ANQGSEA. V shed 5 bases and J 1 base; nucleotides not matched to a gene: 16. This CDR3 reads CSVLPKIMGTGVNYGYTF. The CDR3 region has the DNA TGCAGCGTTCTACCGAAGATTATGGGGACAGGGGTTAACTATGGCTACACCTTC.

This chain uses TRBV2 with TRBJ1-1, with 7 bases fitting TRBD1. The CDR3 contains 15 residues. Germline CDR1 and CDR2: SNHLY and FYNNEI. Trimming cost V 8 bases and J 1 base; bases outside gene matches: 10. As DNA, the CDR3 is TGTGCCAGCTTCCGGGACAGATTATCGAACACTGAAGCTTTCTTT. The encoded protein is CASFRDRLSNTEAFF.

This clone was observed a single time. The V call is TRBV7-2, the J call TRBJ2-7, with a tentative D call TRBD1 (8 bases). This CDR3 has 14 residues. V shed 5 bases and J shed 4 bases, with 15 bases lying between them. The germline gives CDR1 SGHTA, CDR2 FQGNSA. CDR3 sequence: CASSGGQGGYEQYF. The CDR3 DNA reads TGTGCCAGCAGCGGCGGACAGGGAGGGTACGAGCAGTACTTC. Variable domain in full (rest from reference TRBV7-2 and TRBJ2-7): GAGVSQSPSNKVTEKGKDVELRCDPISGHTALYWYRQSLGQGLEFLIYFQGNSAPDKSGLPSDRFSAERTGGSVSTLTIQRTQQEDSAVYLCASSGGQGGYEQYFGPGTRLTVT.

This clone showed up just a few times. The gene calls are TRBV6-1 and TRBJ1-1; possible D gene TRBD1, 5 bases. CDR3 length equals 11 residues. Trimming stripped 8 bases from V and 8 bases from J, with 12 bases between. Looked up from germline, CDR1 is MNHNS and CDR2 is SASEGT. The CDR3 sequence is CASLGGWEAFF. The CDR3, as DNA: TGTGCCAGCCTGGGGGGTTGGGAAGCTTTCTTT.